This entry is about one T cell receptor (beta chain). This specimen comes from a study of T cell changes during pregnancy in multiple sclerosis. Profiled with immunoSEQ multiplex PCR; TCRdb holds only in-frame clones, not every one. The sample contains about 42,000 clones, 87% of which appear only once. This specimen was CD4+ T cells from peripheral blood mononuclear cells, taken after pregnancy. The clonotype was recovered from a female donor with multiple sclerosis, enrolled in a pregnancy study.

The CDR3 DNA is TGTGCCAGCAGTATTATGAGGAGCAATCAGCCCCAGCATTTT. This codes for CASSIMRSNQPQHF. The chain employs TRBV2 and TRBJ1-5; no definite D call. Between the trimmed V and J ends, which lost 5 bases and 1 base, there was a span of 9 bases. The CDR3 contains 14 residues. Germline CDR1 SNHLY, CDR2 FYNNEI.